This TCR beta chain appears in the sequencing data of a study of T cell responses to AZD1222 COVID-19 vaccine. Study-wide findings and caveats: Clonal diversity may have been underestimated in mostly white British donors. Targets within unmutated variant regions were reportedly found for nearly half of spike-specific TCRs. Only a handful of AZD1222 recipients were seropositive at baseline.

For this clone: Its cognate antigen is unknown.

Sequencing was performed with immunoSEQ multiplex PCR; in TCRdb, only in-frame clones are kept and a portion is missing. Of 100,000 to 150,000 clones detected, 65% to 90% appear once; the ten largest clones hold around a quarter. Combined were second doses at about 4 or about 12 weeks. The CDR3 contains 15 residues. Trimming removed 1 base from V and 4 bases from J, with 13 bases in between. Per germline, CDR1 LGHDT and CDR2 YNNKEL (reference sequence). The material sequenced was peripheral blood, taken 28 days after the second AZD1222 dose. The clonotype comes from an adult who received the AZD1222 COVID-19 vaccine. The chain combines TRBV3-1 (or the pseudogene TRBV3-2) with TRBJ1-2; D may be TRBD1 (5 bases). For the CDR3, the DNA is TGTGCCAGCAGCCAAGGTTCCTCCGGGGCCTATGGCTACACCTTC. It is translated as CASSQGSSGAYGYTF.